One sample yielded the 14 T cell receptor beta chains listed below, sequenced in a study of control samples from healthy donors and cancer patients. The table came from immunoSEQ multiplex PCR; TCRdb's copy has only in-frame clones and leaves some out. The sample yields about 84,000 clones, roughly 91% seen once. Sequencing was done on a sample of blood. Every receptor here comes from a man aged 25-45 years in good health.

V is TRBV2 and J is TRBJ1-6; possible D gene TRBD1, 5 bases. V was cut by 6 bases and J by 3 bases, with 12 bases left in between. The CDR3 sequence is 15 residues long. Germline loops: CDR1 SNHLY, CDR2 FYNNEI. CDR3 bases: TGTGCCAGCAGCTTCCAGGGTCTCTATAATTCACCCCTCCACTTT. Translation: CASSFQGLYNSPLHF.

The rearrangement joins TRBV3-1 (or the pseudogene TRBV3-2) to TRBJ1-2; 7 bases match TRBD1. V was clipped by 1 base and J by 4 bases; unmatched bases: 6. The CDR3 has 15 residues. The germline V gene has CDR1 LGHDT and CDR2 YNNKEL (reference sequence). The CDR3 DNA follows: TGTGCCAGCAGCCAAGTTAAAGGGGGCTCCTATGGCTACACCTTC. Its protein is CASSQVKGGSYGYTF.

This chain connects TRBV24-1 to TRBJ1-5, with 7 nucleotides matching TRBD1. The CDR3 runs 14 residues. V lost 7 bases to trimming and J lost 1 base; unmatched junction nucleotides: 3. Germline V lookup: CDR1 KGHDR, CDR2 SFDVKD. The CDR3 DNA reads TGTGCCACCAGCAGGGGGGACAGCAATCAGCCCCAGCATTTT. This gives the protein CATSRGDSNQPQHF.

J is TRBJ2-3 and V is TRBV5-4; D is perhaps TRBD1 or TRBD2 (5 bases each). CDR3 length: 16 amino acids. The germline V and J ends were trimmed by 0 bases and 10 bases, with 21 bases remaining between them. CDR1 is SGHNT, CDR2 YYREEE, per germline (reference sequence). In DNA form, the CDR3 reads TGTGCCAGCAGCTTGGGAGGCCGGGGACCCCAAATGGCGCAGTATTTT. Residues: CASSLGGRGPQMAQYF. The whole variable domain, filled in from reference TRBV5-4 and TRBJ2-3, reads ETGVTQSPTHLIKTRGQQVTLRCSSQSGHNTVSWYQQALGQGPQFIFQYYREEENGRGNFPPRFSGLQFPNYSSELNVNALELDDSALYLCASSLGGRGPQMAQYFGPGTRLTVL.

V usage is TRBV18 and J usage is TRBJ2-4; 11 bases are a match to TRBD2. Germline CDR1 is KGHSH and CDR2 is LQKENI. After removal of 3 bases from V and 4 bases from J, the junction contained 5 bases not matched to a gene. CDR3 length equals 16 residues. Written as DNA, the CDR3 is TGTGCCAGCTCACCCCCGGGACTAGCGGTTAAAAACATTCAGTACTTC. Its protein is CASSPPGLAVKNIQYF.

In DNA, the CDR3 is TGCAGTGCTAGACCCGGACAGGTGGAAACCTTC. This gives the protein CSARPGQVETF. The rearrangement joins TRBV20-1 to TRBJ1-2, with 7 bases aligning to TRBD1. The CDR3 extends over 11 amino acids. Germline V gives CDR1 DFQATT, CDR2 SNEGSKA (reference sequence). After removal of 2 bases from V and 14 bases from J, the junction contained 8 bases not matched to a gene.

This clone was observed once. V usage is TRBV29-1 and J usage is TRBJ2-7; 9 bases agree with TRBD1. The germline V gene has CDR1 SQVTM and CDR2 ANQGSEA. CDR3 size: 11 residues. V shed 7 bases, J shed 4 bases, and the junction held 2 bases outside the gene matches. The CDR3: CSADRGYEQYF. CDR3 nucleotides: TGCAGCGCAGACAGGGGGTACGAGCAGTACTTC.

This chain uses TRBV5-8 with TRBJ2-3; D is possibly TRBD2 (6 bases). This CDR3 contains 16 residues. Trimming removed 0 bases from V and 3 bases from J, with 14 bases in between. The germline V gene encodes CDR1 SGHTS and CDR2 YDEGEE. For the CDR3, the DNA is TGTGCCAGCAGCTTGGGGAGGGTAGCGGTTACAGATACGCAGTATTTT. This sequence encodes CASSLGRVAVTDTQYF.

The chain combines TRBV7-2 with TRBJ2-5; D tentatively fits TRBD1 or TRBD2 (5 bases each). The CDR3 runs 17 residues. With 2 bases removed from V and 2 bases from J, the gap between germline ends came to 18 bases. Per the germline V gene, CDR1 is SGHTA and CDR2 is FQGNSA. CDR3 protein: CASSLTSIGTPQETQYF. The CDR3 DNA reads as TGTGCCAGCAGCTTAACTTCGATAGGGACCCCACAAGAGACCCAGTACTTC. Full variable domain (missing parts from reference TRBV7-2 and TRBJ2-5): GAGVSQSPSNKVTEKGKDVELRCDPISGHTALYWYRQSLGQGLEFLIYFQGNSAPDKSGLPSDRFSAERTGGSVSTLTIQRTQQEDSAVYLCASSLTSIGTPQETQYFGPGTRLLVL.

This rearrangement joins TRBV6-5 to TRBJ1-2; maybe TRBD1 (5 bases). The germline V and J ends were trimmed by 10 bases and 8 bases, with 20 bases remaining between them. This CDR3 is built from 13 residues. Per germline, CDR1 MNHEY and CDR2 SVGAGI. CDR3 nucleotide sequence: TGTGCCACCAGACTGAACCGGGGCGGCGGCTACACCTTC. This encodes CATRLNRGGGYTF.

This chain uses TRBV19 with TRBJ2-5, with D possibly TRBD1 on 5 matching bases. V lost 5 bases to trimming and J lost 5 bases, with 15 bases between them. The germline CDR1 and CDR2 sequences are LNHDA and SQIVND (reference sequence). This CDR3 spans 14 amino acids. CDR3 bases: TGTGCCAGTAGTCTAGGCGGACACAGGGAGACCCAGTACTTC. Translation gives CASSLGGHRETQYF.

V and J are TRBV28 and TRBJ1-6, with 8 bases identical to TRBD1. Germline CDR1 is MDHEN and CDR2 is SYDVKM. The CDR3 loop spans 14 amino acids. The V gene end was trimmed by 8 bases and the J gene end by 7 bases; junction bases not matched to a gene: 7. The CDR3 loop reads CASRVQGANSPLHF. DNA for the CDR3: TGTGCCAGCCGAGTTCAGGGGGCCAATTCACCCCTCCACTTT.

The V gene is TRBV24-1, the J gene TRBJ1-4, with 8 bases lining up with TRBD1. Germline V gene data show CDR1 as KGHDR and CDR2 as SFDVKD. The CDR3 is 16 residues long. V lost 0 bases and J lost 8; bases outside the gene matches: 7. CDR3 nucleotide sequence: TGTGCCACCAGTGATTTGGGGACAGGCGGGGGGGAAAAACTGTTTTTT. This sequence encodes CATSDLGTGGGEKLFF.

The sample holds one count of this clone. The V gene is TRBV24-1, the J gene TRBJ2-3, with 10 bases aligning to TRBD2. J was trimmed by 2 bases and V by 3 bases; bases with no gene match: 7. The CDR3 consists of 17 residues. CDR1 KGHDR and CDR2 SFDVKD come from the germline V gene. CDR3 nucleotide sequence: TGTGCCACCAGTGATCCCTCTAGCGGGGGATACACAGATACGCAGTATTTT. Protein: CATSDPSSGGYTDTQYF.